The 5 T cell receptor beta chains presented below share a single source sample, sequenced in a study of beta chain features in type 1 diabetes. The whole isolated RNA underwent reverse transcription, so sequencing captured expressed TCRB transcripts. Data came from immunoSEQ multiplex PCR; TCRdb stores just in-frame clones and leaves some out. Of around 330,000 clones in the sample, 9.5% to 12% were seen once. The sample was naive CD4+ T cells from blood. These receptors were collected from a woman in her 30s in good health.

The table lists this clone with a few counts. The DNA for the CDR3 is TGTGCCAGTAGTACCCTGACAGGGGTCCTCTCTGGGGCCAACGTCCTGACTTTC. Translation: CASSTLTGVLSGANVLTF. V gene TRBV19 combines with J gene TRBJ2-6; 8 nucleotides agree with TRBD1. Germline V gives CDR1 LNHDA, CDR2 SQIVND (reference sequence). The V gene end was trimmed by 4 bases and the J gene end by 0 bases; junction bases not matched to a gene: 8. The CDR3 spans 18 residues.

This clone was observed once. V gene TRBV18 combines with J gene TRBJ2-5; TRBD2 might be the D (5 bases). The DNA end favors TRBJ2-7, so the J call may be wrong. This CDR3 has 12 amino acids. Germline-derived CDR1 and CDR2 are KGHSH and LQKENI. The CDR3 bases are TGTGCCAGCTCACAAGTTACTAGCGAGCAGTACTTC. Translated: CASSQVTSEQYF.

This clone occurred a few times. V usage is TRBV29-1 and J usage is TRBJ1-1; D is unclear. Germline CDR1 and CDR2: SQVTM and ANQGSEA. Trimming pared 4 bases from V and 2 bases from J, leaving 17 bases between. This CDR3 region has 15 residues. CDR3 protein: CSVVFVRPVNTEAFF. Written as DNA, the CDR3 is TGCAGCGTTGTCTTCGTCCGCCCAGTAAACACTGAAGCTTTCTTT.

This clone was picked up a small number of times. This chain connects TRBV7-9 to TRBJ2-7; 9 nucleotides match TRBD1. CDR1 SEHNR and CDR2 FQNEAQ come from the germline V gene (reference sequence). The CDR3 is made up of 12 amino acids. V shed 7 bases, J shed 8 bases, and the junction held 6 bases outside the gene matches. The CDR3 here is CASNDRGRKQYF. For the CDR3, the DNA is TGTGCCAGCAACGACAGGGGGAGGAAGCAGTACTTC. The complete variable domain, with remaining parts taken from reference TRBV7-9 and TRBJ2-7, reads DTGVSQNPRHKITKRGQNVTFRCDPISEHNRLYWYRQTLGQGPEFLTYFQNEAQLEKSRLLSDRFSAERPKGSFSTLEIQRTEQGDSAMYLCASNDRGRKQYFGPGTRLTVT.

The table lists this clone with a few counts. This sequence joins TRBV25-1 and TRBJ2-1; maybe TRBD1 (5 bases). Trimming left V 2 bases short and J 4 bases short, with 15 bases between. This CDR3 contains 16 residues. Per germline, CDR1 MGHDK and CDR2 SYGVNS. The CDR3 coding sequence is TGTGCCAGCAGTGAAGACAGACACTCCCAGTACAATGAGCAGTTCTTC. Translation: CASSEDRHSQYNEQFF.